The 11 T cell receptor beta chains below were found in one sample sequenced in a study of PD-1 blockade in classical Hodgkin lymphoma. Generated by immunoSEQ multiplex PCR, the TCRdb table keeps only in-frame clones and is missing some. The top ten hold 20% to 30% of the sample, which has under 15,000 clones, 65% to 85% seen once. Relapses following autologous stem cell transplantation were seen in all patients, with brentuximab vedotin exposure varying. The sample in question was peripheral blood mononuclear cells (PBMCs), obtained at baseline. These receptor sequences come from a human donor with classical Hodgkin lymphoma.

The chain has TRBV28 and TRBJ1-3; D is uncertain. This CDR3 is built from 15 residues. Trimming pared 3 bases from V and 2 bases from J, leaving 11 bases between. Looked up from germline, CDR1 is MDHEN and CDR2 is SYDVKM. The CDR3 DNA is TGTGCCAGCAGTTTTACTTCCGGAGCTGGAAACACCATATATTTT. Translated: CASSFTSGAGNTIYF.

Written as DNA, the CDR3 is TGCAGCGTTGAAATAGCGGGAGGGATCAATGAGCAGTTCTTC. This gives the protein CSVEIAGGINEQFF. V and J are TRBV29-1 and TRBJ2-1, with 11 bases matching TRBD2. The CDR3 runs to 14 residues. The junction had 3 bases not matched to a gene; V was cut back by 2 bases and J by 6 bases. Per germline, CDR1 SQVTM and CDR2 ANQGSEA.

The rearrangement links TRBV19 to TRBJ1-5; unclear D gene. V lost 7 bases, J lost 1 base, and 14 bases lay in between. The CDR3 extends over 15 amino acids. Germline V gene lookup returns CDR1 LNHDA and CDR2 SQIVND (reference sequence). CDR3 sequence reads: CASTLRRGSNQPQHF. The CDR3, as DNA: TGTGCCAGTACCCTAAGGCGGGGAAGCAATCAGCCCCAGCATTTT.

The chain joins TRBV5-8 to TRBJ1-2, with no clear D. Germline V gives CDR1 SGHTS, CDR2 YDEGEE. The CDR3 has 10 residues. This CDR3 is CGEGDYGYTF. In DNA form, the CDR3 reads TGTGGTGAGGGCGACTATGGCTACACCTTC.

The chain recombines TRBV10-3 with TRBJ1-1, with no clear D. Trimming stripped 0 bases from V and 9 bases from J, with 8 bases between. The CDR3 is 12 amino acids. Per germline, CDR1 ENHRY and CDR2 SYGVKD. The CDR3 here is CAISESQSKAFF. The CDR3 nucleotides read TGTGCCATCAGTGAGTCGCAGAGTAAAGCTTTCTTT.

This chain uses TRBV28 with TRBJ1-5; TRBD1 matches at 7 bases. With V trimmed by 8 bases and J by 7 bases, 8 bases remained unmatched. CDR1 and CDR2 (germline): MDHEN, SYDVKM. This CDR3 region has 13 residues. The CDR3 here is CASRQGLRQPQHF. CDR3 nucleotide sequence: TGTGCCAGCCGACAGGGCCTTAGACAGCCCCAGCATTTT.

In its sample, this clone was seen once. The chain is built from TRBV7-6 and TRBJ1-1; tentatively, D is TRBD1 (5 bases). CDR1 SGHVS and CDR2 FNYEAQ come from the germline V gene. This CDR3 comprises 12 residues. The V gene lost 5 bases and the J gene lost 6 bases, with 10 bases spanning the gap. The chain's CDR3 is CASSLGGSEAFF. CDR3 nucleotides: TGTGCCAGCAGCCTGGGGGGATCTGAAGCTTTCTTT.

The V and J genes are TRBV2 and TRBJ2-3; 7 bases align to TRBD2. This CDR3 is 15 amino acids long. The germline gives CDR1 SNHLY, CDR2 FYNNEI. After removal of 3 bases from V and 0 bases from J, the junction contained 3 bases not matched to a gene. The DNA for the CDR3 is TGTGCCAGCAGTGATTACGGGGGGAGCACAGATACGCAGTATTTT. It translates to CASSDYGGSTDTQYF.

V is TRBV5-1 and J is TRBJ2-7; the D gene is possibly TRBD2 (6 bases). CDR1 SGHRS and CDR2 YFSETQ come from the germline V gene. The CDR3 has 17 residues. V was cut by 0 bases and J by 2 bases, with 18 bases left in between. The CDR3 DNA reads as TGCGCCAGCAGCTTGGGGTTTGCGGCTAGCGTCCCCTACGAGCAGTACTTC. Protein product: CASSLGFAASVPYEQYF.

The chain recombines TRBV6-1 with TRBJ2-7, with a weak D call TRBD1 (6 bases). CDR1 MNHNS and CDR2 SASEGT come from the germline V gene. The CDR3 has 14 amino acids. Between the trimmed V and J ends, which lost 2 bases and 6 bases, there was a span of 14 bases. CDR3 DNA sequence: TGTGCCAGCAGTGAACTGTGGGGGCACTCCGAGCAGTACGTC. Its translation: CASSELWGHSEQYV.

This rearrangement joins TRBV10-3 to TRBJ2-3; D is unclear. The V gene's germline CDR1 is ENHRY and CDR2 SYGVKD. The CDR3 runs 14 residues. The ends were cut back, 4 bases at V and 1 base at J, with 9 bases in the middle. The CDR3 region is CAISAIPGTDTQYF. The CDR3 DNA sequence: TGTGCCATCAGTGCCATCCCGGGCACAGATACGCAGTATTTT.